This TCR beta chain was identified in a study of siplizumab effects on memory and regulatory T cells. Notes on the study in general: The apparent diversity of naive T cells exceeded that of memory cells, and naive T cells seemed to make a major contribution to the alloresponse.

With 5 bases clipped from V and 0 bases from J, the junction kept 5 bases outside the gene matches. The CDR3 covers 15 residues. The germline gives CDR1 LNHDA, CDR2 SQIVND (reference sequence). TCRdb keeps only in-frame clones here, not all; method: immunoSEQ multiplex PCR. The profile shows 57,000 or so clones, approximately 95% of them singletons. Concerning this clone: The antigen remains undetermined.

Sequenced input: CD8+ T cells sorted from blood. This TCR derives from a human donor in good health. V and J are TRBV19 and TRBJ2-7; TRBD1 matches at 9 bases. The CDR3: CASSSTGGSSYEQYF. CDR3 DNA sequence: TGTGCCAGTAGTTCGACAGGGGGGAGCTCCTACGAGCAGTACTTC.